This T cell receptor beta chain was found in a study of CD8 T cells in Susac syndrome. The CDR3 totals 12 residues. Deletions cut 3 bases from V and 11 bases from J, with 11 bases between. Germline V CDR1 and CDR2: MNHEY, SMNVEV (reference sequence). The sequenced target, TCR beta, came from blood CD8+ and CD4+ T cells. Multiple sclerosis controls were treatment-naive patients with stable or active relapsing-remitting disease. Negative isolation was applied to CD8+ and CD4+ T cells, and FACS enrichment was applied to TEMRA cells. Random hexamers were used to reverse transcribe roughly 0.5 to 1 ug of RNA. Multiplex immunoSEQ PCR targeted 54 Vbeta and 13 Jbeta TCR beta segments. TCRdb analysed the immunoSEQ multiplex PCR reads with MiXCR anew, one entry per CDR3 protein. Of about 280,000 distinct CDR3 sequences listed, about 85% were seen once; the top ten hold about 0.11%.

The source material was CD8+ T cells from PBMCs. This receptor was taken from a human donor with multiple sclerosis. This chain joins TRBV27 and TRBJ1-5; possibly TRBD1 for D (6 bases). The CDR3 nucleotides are TGTGCCAGCAGTTTTCCCGGACAGTCCCAGCATTTT. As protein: CASSFPGQSQHF.